This record looks at one TCR beta chain sequence and its context. The data were obtained in a study of blood T cell repertoires in COVID-19. Method: immunoSEQ multiplex PCR; TCRdb's copy keeps in-frame clones and lacks some. This table holds hundreds of thousands of clones, approximately 81% found once. In germline, CDR1 is MNHEY, CDR2 SVGAGI. Deletions cut 0 bases from V and 0 bases from J, with 9 bases between. The CDR3 sequence is 16 residues long. This TCR came from a woman of 80 years or more with active or convalescent COVID-19. The rearrangement links TRBV6-5 to TRBJ2-1; the D gene is possibly TRBD2 (5 bases). The material sequenced was peripheral blood. The CDR3 reads CASSYSMGSSYNEQFF. The CDR3 region has the DNA TGTGCCAGCAGTTACTCCATGGGGAGCTCCTACAATGAGCAGTTCTTC.